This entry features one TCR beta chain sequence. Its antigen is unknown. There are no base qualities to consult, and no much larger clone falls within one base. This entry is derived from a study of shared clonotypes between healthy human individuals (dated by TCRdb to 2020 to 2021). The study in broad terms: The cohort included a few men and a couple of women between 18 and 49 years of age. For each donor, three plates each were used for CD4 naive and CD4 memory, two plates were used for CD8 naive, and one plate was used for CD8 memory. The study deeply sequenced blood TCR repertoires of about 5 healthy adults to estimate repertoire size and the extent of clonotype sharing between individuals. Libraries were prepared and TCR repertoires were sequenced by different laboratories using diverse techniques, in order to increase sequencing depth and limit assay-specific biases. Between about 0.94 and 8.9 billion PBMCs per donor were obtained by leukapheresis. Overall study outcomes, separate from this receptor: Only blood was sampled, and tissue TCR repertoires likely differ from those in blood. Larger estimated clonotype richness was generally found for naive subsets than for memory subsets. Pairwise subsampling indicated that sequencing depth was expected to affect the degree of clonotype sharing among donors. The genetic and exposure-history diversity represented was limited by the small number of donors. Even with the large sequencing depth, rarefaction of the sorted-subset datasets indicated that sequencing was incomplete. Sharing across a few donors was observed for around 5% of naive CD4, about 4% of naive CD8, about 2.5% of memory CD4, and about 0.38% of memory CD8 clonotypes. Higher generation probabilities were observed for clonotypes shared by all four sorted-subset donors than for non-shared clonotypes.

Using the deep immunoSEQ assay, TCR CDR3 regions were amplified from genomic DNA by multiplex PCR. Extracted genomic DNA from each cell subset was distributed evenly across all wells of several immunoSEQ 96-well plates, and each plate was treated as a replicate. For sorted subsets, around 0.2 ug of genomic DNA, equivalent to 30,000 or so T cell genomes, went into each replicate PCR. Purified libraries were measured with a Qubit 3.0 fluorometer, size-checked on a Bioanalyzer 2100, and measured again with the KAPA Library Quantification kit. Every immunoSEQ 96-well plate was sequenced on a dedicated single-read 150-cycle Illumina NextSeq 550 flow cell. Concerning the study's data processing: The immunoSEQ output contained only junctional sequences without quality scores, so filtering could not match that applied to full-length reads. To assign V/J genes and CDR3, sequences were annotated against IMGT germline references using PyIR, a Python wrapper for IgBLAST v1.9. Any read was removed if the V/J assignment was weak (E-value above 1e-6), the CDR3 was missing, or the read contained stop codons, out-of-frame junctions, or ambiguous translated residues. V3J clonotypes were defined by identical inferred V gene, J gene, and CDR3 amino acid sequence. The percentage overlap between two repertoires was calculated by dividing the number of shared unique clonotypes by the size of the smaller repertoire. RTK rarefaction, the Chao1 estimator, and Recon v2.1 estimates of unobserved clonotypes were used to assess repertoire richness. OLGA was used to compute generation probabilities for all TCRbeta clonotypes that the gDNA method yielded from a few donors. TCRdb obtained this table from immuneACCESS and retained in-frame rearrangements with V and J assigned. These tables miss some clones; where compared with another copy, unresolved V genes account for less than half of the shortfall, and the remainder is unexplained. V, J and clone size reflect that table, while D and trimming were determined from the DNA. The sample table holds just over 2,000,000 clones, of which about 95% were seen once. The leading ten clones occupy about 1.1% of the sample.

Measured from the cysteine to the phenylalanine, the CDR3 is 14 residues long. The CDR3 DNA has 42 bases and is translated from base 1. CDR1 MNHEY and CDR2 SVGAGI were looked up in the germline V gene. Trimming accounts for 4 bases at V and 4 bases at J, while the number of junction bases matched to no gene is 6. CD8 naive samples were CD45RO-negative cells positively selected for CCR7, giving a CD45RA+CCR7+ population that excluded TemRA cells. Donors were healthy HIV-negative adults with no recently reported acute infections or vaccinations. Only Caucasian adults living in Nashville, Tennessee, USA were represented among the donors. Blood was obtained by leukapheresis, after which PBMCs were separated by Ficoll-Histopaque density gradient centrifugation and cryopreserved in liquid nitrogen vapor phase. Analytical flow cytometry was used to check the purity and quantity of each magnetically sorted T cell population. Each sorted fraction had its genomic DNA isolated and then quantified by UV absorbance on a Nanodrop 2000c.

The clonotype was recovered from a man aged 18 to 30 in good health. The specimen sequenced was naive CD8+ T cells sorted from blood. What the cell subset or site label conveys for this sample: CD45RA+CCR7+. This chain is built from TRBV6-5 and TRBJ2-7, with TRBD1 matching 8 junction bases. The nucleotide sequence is TGTGCCAGCAGTTTGGACAGGGTAGGGTACGAGCAGTACTTC. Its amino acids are CASSLDRVGYEQYF.